This TCR beta chain stems from a study of T cell repertoires in cytomegalovirus infection. At the level of the study: Indicated by public TCR beta signatures were CMV infection and matching HLA type.

The study, taken as a whole, reports: Ex vivo, HLA-C-restricted CMV-specific TCR beta clonotypes prevailed over the rest of the response.

This clonotype showed up many times. Its antigen is unidentified. Germline assignment: CDR1 SEHNR and CDR2 FQNEAQ (reference sequence). The CDR3 covers 14 residues. With 6 bases removed from V and 0 bases from J, the gap between germline ends came to 12 bases. Via MiXCR, TCRdb re-called the reads, giving one row per CDR3 protein. Found here are over 450,000 distinct CDR3 sequences, approximately 10% of them singletons; the top ten hold roughly 10%. This TCR came from a human donor in good health (CMV status not recorded). Some clones in this sample may be carry-over from other donors' samples. The V call is TRBV7-9, the J call TRBJ2-7; no firm D call. Sequencing was performed on PBMCs. For the CDR3, the DNA is TGTGCCAGCAGTCCAGACGTGAGCTCCTACGAGCAGTACTTC. This translates into CASSPDVSSYEQYF. Drawing the rest from reference TRBV7-9 and TRBJ2-7, the complete variable domain is DTGVSQNPRHKITKRGQNVTFRCDPISEHNRLYWYRQTLGQGPEFLTYFQNEAQLEKSRLLSDRFSAERPKGSFSTLEIQRTEQGDSAMYLCASSPDVSSYEQYFGPGTRLTVT.